This entry is about one T cell receptor beta chain. The target of this receptor is not known. There are no base qualities to consult, and no much larger clone falls within one base. The entry originates in a study of T cell changes during pregnancy in multiple sclerosis (dated by TCRdb to 2018 to 2020). Concerning the study at large: The study looked at changes in the T cell repertoire across pregnancy in women with multiple sclerosis.

Libraries were built with the immunoSEQ multiplex PCR assay. Not all clones reach the TCRdb copy of this immuneACCESS table, which keeps in-frame sequences only. Checked studies attribute under half of the gap to unresolved V genes and leave the rest unexplained. The sample table contains nearly 60,000 clones; only one count was recorded for about 89% of them. Just under 0.5% of the sample lies in the top ten. The cysteine opens and the phenylalanine closes a CDR3 of 15 amino acids. Just the 45-base CDR3 DNA is kept, in frame starting at base 1. CDR1 LNHNV and CDR2 YYDKDF were looked up in the germline V gene (reference sequence). V loses 0 bases of germline sequence and J loses 1 base, and the interval between the two ends is 9 bases.

Recombination joined TRBV15 with TRBJ1-2; no D gene call is confident. The source material was CD4+ T cells from peripheral blood mononuclear cells, sampled after pregnancy. The receptor's source is a female donor in good health, enrolled as a control in a pregnancy study. The sequence in DNA is TGTGCCACCAGCAGAGATTGGACTGGTAACTATGGCTACACCTTC. Translated, it reads CATSRDWTGNYGYTF.